These 21 T cell receptor beta chains share one sample of origin, sequenced in a study of shared clonotypes between healthy human individuals. Profiling relied on immunoSEQ multiplex PCR, and the TCRdb table lists in-frame clones only, not all of them. The table records some 2.1 million clones, around 93% of them present only once. CD45RO negativity and positive selection for CCR7 defined naive CD8 cells, a population that excluded terminally differentiated effector memory CD45RA+ cells. Sequences were obtained from naive CD8+ T cells from PBMCs. These TCRs come from a man between 18 and 35 years old in good health. Some clones in this sample may be carry-over from other donors' samples.

The genes are TRBV6-5 and TRBJ2-7; 8 bases match TRBD2. Germline loops: CDR1 MNHEY, CDR2 SVGAGI. This CDR3 region has 15 residues. V lost 3 bases, J lost 2 bases, and 6 bases stayed unmatched. Written as DNA, the CDR3 is TGTGCCAGCAGTTATTTCACTAGCGGTGCCTACGAGCAGTACTTC. Residues: CASSYFTSGAYEQYF.

V usage is TRBV18 and J usage is TRBJ1-5; D might be TRBD1 (5 bases). The germline gives CDR1 KGHSH, CDR2 LQKENI. The CDR3 length is 14 residues. V gave up 3 bases and J gave up 5 bases, with 11 bases separating them. CDR3 nucleotide sequence: TGTGCCAGCTCACCCCGGGGAGGGGATCAGCCCCAGCATTTT. It codes for CASSPRGGDQPQHF.

This chain joins TRBV5-1 and TRBJ1-4; the D gene is possibly TRBD1 (5 bases). CDR1 and CDR2 from the germline V gene are SGHRS and YFSETQ. With 5 bases removed from V and 4 bases from J, the gap between germline ends came to 15 bases. The CDR3 totals 15 residues. CDR3 protein: CASRFGDVFNEKLFF. CDR3 DNA: TGCGCCAGCAGATTCGGGGACGTTTTTAATGAAAAACTGTTTTTT. Combining the CDR3 with reference TRBV5-1 and TRBJ1-4 gives the whole variable domain KAGVTQTPRYLIKTRGQQVTLSCSPISGHRSVSWYQQTPGQGLQFLFEYFSETQRNKGNFPGRFSGRQFSNSRSEMNVSTLELGDSALYLCASRFGDVFNEKLFFGSGTQLSVL.

The chain links TRBV27 to TRBJ2-1, with D perhaps given as TRBD1 or TRBD2 (5 bases each). CDR1 is MNHEY and CDR2 is SMNVEV in the germline V gene (reference sequence). The germline V and J ends were trimmed by 2 bases and 8 bases, with 19 bases remaining between them. The CDR3 has 16 residues. Here the CDR3 reads CASSLNPPGPSHEQFF. CDR3 in DNA: TGTGCCAGCAGTTTAAACCCCCCGGGACCCAGTCATGAGCAGTTCTTC.

The V call is TRBV25-1, the J call TRBJ2-7; no firm D call. Trimming cost V 6 bases and J 5 bases, with 17 bases left between them. The CDR3 spans 14 residues. Germline loops: CDR1 MGHDK, CDR2 SYGVNS. This chain's CDR3 is CASSLGSSVHEQYF. CDR3 DNA: TGTGCCAGCAGCCTAGGTAGTTCGGTCCACGAGCAGTACTTC.

This clone was seen only once. V is TRBV7-2 and J is TRBJ2-3; a weak D match, TRBD2 (6 bases). Germline V gives CDR1 SGHTA, CDR2 FQGNSA. The CDR3 covers 12 residues. The ends were cut back, 4 bases at V and 6 bases at J, with 8 bases in the middle. CDR3 nucleotide sequence: TGTGCCAGCAGCTGGGCGGGGGATACGCAGTATTTT. This translates into CASSWAGDTQYF.

Comments on this clone: Additional DNA sequences in this sample encode the identical CDR3. The chain combines TRBV5-6 with TRBJ2-7, with D unresolved. The CDR3 length is 15 residues. Germline CDR1 reads SGHDT; CDR2 reads YYEEEE. Trimming pared 0 bases from V and 1 base from J, leaving 11 bases between. The DNA for the CDR3 is TGTGCCAGCAGCTTGGCGGCAGGTCCGTCCTACGAGCAGTACTTC. Its protein is CASSLAAGPSYEQYF.

The gene calls are TRBV5-5 and TRBJ2-7; TRBD1 aligns across 9 bases. The CDR3 consists of 15 residues. The germline V gene has CDR1 SGHKS and CDR2 YYEKEE (reference sequence). Trimming took 5 bases from V and 2 from J; bases not matched to a gene: 8. The CDR3 nucleotides are TGTGCCAGCAGACCTACCGGGACAGGGACCTACGAGCAGTACTTC. Its translation is CASRPTGTGTYEQYF.

The chain combines TRBV28 with TRBJ2-7; D gene uncertain. Trimming took off 5 bases at V and 3 bases at J, with 11 bases between the two ends. Germline V lookup: CDR1 MDHEN, CDR2 SYDVKM. The CDR3 is 13 residues long. The CDR3 coding sequence is TGTGCCAGCAGTCTGAGCATTAACTACGAGCAGTACTTC. This translates into CASSLSINYEQYF.

J is TRBJ2-3 and V is TRBV27; D unclear. Germline V gives CDR1 MNHEY, CDR2 SMNVEV (reference sequence). Trimming took off 5 bases at V and 1 base at J, with 10 bases between the two ends. The CDR3 totals 14 residues. The CDR3 nucleotides read TGTGCCAGCAGTGCTCTAGGAGGCACAGATACGCAGTATTTT. It specifies CASSALGGTDTQYF.

About this clone itself: The identical CDR3 is also encoded by other nucleotide sequences in the sample. V usage is TRBV27 and J usage is TRBJ1-4, with D unresolved. Trimming removed 7 bases from V and 3 bases from J, with 12 bases in between. CDR3 length: 14 amino acids. The germline V gene encodes CDR1 MNHEY and CDR2 SMNVEV (reference sequence). The CDR3: CASTPGGANEKLFF. In nucleotides, the CDR3 is TGTGCCAGCACCCCCGGCGGGGCTAATGAAAAACTGTTTTTT.

The gene calls are TRBV6-5 and TRBJ1-6; D uncertain. Per germline, CDR1 MNHEY and CDR2 SVGAGI. The CDR3 consists of 13 residues. V was pared by 7 bases and J by 3 bases, with 7 bases between. The CDR3 bases are TGTGCCAGCAAGGGCAGCTATAATTCACCCCTCCACTTT. Its translation is CASKGSYNSPLHF.

The rearrangement uses TRBV6-6 and TRBJ1-1, with D possibly matching TRBD1 (5 bases). Germline-derived CDR1 and CDR2 are MNHNY and SVGAGI (reference sequence). CDR3 length: 13 residues. V lost 7 bases to trimming and J lost 3 bases, with 12 bases between them. CDR3 in amino acids: CASKGAGYTEAFF. CDR3 coding DNA: TGTGCCAGCAAAGGGGCAGGGTACACTGAAGCTTTCTTT.

The count of this clone is one. The V and J genes are TRBV12-5 and TRBJ2-3; no firm D call. This CDR3 spans 13 amino acids. V was shortened by 1 base and J by 0 bases, with 2 bases between the two germline ends. Looked up from germline, CDR1 is LGHNT and CDR2 is FRNRAP. The CDR3 DNA follows: TGTGCTAGTGGTTTGGACAGCACAGATACGCAGTATTTT. Encoded protein: CASGLDSTDTQYF.

The chain employs TRBV7-2 and TRBJ2-7; no clear D. This CDR3 contains 13 residues. V gave up 5 bases and J gave up 7 bases, with 15 bases separating them. The germline V gene encodes CDR1 SGHTA and CDR2 FQGNSA. CDR3 sequence: CASSLGPKEEQYF. The CDR3 nucleotides are TGTGCCAGCAGCCTAGGTCCCAAGGAAGAGCAGTACTTC.

J is TRBJ2-7 and V is TRBV2; D gene ambiguous. The CDR3 loop spans 15 amino acids. With 6 bases removed from V and 0 bases from J, the gap between germline ends came to 15 bases. Germline CDR1 SNHLY, CDR2 FYNNEI. CDR3 residues: CASSDRALGSYEQYF. Written as DNA, the CDR3 is TGTGCCAGCAGCGACCGGGCGTTAGGCTCCTACGAGCAGTACTTC.

The chain joins TRBV5-3 to TRBJ1-2, with no clear D. TRBV5-3 belongs to the ORF category, with a function that is uncertain. The CDR3 is 15 amino acids. The V end was cut by 3 bases, the J end by 4 bases, with 16 bases between. CDR3 nucleotide sequence: TGTGCCAGAAGCTCGCTAGCCCCGAAGCTCTATGGCTACACCTTC. Translated: CARSSLAPKLYGYTF.

There are a few counts of this clone. The chain is built from TRBV10-1 and TRBJ2-3; D is ambiguous. CDR1 and CDR2 (germline): WNHNN, SYGVQD (reference sequence). This CDR3 contains 14 residues. Deletions cut 1 base from V and 7 bases from J, with 12 bases between. CDR3 DNA sequence: TGCGCCAGCAGTGAGTTGGTTACACGCCATACGCAGTATTTT. It specifies CASSELVTRHTQYF.

The chain recombines TRBV7-9 with TRBJ2-2, with D maybe TRBD2 (6 bases). V lost 1 base and J lost 3, with 9 bases in between. The CDR3 is 15 residues long. Germline loops: CDR1 SEHNR, CDR2 FQNEAQ (reference sequence). DNA for the CDR3: TGTGCCAGCAGCTTAGGTGGCGGGGACACCGGGGAGCTGTTTTTT. As protein: CASSLGGGDTGELFF.

The chain couples TRBV21-1 to TRBJ2-7; TRBD1 reflects the table's D call only, with no check against the DNA. TRBV21-1 is termed a pseudogene. This CDR3 is built from 16 residues. This CDR3 reads CASSKAPDRFAYEQYF. DNA of the CDR3: TGTGCCAGCAGCAAAGCCCCGGACAGGTTCGCCTACGAGCAGTACTTC.

The genes are TRBV7-2 and TRBJ1-2; TRBD1 matches 7 bases. Germline assignment: CDR1 SGHTA and CDR2 FQGNSA. The CDR3 length is 14 residues. Germline trimming cut 1 base from V and 2 bases from J; bases unmatched to any gene: 1. The DNA of the CDR3 is TGTGCCAGCAGCTTAGACAGGGGCAACTATGGCTACACCTTC. Translation gives CASSLDRGNYGYTF.